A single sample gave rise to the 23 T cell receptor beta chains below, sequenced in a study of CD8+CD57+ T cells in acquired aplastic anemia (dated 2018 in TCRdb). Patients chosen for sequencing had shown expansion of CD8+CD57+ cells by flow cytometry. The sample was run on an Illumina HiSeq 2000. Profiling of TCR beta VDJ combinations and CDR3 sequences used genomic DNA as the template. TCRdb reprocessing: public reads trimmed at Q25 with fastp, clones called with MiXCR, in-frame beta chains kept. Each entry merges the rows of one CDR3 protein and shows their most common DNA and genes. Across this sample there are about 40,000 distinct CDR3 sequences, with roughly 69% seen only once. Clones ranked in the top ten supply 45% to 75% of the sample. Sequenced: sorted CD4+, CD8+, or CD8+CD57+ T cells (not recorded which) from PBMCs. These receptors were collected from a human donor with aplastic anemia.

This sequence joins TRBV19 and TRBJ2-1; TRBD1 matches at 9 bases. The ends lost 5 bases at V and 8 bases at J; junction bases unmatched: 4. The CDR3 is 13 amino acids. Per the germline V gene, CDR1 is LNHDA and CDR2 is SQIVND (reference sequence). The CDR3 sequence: CASSATGGYEQFF. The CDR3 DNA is TGTGCCAGTAGTGCCACAGGGGGCTATGAGCAGTTCTTC.

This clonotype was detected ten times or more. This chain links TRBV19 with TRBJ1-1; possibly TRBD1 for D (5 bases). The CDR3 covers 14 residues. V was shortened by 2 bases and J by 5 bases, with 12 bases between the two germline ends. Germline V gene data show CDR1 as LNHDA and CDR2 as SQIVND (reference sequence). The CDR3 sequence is CASSISVGGTEAFF. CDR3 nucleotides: TGTGCCAGTAGTATATCGGTCGGGGGGACTGAAGCTTTCTTT.

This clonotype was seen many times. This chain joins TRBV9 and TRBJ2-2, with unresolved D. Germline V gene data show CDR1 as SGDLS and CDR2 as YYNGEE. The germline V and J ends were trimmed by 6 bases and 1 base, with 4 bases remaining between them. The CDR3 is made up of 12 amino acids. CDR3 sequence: CASTLNTGELFF. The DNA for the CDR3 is TGTGCCAGCACGTTGAACACCGGGGAGCTGTTTTTT.

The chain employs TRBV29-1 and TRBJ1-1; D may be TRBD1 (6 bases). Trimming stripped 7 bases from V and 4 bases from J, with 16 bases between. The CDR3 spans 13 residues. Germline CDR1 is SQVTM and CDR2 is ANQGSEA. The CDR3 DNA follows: TGCAGCGCCTCGTGGACAGAGGGCACTGAAGCTTTCTTT. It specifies CSASWTEGTEAFF. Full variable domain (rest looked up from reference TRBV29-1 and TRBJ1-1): SAVISQKPSRDICQRGTSLTIQCQVDSQVTMMFWYRQQPGQSLTLIATANQGSEATYESGFVIDKFPISRPNLTFSTLTVSNMSPEDSSIYLCSASWTEGTEAFFGQGTRLTVV.

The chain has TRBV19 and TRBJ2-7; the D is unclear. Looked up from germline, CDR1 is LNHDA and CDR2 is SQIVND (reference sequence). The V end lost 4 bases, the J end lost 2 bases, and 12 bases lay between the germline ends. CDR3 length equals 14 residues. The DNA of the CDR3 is TGTGCCAGTAGTAACGGGCCCTCCGCCTACGAGCAGTACTTC. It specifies CASSNGPSAYEQYF.

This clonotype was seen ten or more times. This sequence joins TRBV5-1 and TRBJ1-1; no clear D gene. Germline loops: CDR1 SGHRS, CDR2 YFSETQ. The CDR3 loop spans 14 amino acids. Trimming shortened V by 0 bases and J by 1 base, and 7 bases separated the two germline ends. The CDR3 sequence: CASSLGGENTEAFF. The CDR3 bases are TGCGCCAGCAGCTTGGGTGGAGAGAACACTGAAGCTTTCTTT.

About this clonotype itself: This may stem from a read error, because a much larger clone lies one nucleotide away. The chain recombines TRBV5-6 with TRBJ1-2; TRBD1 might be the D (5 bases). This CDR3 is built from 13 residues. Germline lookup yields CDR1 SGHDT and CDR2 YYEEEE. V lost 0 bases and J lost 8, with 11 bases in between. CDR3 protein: CASSLDGAGGYTF. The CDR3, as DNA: TGTGCCAGCAGCTTGGACGGGGCTGGGGGCTACACCTTC. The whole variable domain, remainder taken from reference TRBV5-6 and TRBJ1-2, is DAGVTQSPTHLIKTRGQQVTLRCSPKSGHDTVSWYQQALGQGPQFIFQYYEEEERQRGNFPDRFSGHQFPNYSSELNVNALLLGDSALYLCASSLDGAGGYTFGSGTRLTVV.

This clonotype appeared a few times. CDR3 coding DNA: TGTGCCAGCAGCTTAGGCCTCCATAACTATGGCTACACCTTC. It encodes CASSLGLHNYGYTF. The rearrangement links TRBV11-1 to TRBJ1-2; D gene uncertain. Germline V lookup: CDR1 SGHAT, CDR2 FQDESV (reference sequence). Trimming pared 1 base from V and 1 base from J, leaving 7 bases between. The CDR3 extends over 14 amino acids.

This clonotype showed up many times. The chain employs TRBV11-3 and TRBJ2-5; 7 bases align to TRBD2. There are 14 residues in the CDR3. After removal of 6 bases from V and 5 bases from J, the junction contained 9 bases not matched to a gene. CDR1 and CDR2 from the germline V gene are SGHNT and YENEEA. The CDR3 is CASSPEGREETQYF. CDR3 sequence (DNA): TGTGCCAGCAGTCCCGAGGGGCGGGAGGAGACCCAGTACTTC.

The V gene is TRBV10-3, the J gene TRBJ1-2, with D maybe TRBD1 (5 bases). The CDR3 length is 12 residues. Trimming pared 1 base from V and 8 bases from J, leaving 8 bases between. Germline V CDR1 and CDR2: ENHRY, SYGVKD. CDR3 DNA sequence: TGTGCCATCAGTGAGTTAGGGGCCGGCTACACCTTC. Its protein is CAISELGAGYTF.

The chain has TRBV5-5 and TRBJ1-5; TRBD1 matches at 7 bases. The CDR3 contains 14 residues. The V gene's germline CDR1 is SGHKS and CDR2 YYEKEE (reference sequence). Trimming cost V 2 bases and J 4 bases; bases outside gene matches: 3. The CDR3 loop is CASSFRGSNQPQHF. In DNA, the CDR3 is TGTGCCAGCAGCTTCAGGGGGAGTAATCAGCCCCAGCATTTT.

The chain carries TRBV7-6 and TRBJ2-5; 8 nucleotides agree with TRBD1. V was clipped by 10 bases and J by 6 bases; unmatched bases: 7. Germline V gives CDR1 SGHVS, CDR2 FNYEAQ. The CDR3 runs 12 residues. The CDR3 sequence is CATQGASKTQYF. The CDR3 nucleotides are TGTGCCACTCAGGGGGCCTCAAAGACCCAGTACTTC.

This chain's CDR3 is CASSHQGRSYGYTF. The CDR3 coding sequence is TGCGCCAGCAGCCACCAGGGACGGTCGTATGGCTACACCTTC. The chain carries TRBV4-1 and TRBJ1-2; TRBD1 is a possible D gene (5 bases). The germline CDR1 and CDR2 sequences are MGHRA and YSYEKL. The CDR3 loop spans 14 amino acids. V was pared by 3 bases and J by 5 bases, with 13 bases between.

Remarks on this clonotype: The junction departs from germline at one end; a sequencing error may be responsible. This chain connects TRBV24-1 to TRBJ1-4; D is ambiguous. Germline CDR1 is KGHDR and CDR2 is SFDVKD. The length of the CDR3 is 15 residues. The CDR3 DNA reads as TGTGCCACCAGTGATCCCAGGTCGAGGCGGGAAAAACTGGTTTTT. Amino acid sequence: CATSDPRSRREKLVF.

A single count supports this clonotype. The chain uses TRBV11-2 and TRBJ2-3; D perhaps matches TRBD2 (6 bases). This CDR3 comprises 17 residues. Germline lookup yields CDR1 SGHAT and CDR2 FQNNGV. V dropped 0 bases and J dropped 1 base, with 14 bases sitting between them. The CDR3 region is CASSLDGWASGTDTQYF. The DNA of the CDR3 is TGTGCCAGCAGCTTAGATGGGTGGGCTAGCGGCACAGATACGCAGTATTTT.

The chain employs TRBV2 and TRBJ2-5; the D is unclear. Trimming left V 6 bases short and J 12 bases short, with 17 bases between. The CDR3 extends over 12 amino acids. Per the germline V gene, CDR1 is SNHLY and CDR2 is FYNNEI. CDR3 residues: CASSLVSGHKYF. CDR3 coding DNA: TGTGCCAGCAGCTTAGTTAGTGGCCATAAGTACTTC.

The CDR3 DNA reads TGTGCCAGCAGCTTAGTAACAGGGGAACCCACTGAAGCTTTCTTT. As protein: CASSLVTGEPTEAFF. The chain joins TRBV7-2 to TRBJ1-1; 7 bases are a match to TRBD1. The CDR3 is 15 residues long. With 1 base clipped from V and 4 bases from J, the junction kept 6 bases outside the gene matches. Germline V CDR1 and CDR2: SGHTA, FQGNSA.

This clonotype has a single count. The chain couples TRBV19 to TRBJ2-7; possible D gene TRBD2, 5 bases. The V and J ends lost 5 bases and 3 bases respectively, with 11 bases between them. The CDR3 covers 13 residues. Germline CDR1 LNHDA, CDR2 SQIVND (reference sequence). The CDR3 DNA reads TGTGCCAGTAGTTGGGAGCGAGGCTACGAGCAGTACTTC. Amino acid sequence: CASSWERGYEQYF.

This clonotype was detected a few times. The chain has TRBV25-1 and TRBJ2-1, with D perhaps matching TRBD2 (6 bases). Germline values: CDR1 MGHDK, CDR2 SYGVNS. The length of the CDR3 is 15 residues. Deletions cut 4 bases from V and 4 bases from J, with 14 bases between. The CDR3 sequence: CASSVQAGVYNEQFF. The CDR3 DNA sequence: TGTGCCAGCAGTGTCCAAGCGGGTGTTTACAATGAGCAGTTCTTC.

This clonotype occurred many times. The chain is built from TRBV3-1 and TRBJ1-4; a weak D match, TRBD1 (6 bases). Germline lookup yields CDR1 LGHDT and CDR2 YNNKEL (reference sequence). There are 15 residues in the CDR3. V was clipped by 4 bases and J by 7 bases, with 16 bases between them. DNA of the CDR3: TGTGCCAGCAGCCCCGGGGGCGGGGGTTTTGAAAAACTGTTTTTT. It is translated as CASSPGGGGFEKLFF.

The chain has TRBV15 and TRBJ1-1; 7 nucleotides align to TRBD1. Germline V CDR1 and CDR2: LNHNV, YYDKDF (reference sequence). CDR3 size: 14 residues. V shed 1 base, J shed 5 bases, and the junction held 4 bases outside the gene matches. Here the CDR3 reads CATSRGQGGTEAFF. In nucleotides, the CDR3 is TGTGCCACCAGCAGAGGACAGGGAGGAACTGAAGCTTTCTTT.

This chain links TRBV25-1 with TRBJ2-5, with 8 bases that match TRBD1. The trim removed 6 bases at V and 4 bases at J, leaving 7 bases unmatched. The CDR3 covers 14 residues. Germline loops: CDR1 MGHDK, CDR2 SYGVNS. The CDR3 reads CASRAGGGGETQYF. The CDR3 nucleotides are TGTGCCAGCAGGGCAGGGGGCGGAGGAGAGACCCAGTACTTC.

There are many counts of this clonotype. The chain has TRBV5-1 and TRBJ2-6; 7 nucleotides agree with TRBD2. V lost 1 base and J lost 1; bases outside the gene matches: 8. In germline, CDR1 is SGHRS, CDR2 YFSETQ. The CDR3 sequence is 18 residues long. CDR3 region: CASSLNLGEGSGANVLTF. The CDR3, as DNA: TGCGCCAGCAGCTTGAATCTGGGGGAGGGGTCTGGGGCCAACGTCCTGACTTTC.